These 17 T cell receptor beta chains came from one sample sequenced in a study of shared clonotypes between healthy human individuals. Assay used: immunoSEQ multiplex PCR; TCRdb lists only in-frame clones, some missing. Here the sample spans about 800,000 clones, about 96% being singletons. The naive CD8 fraction comprised CD45RO-negative cells positively selected for CCR7 and excluded terminally differentiated effector memory CD45RA+ cells. Sequencing was done on a sample of naive CD8+ T cells sorted from blood. These TCRs come from a man aged 25-45 years in good health.

The V and J genes are TRBV27 and TRBJ2-7, with 7 bases lining up with TRBD1. Trimming took 3 bases from V and 1 from J; bases not matched to a gene: 9. CDR1 is MNHEY, CDR2 SMNVEV, per germline (reference sequence). The CDR3 consists of 16 residues. This chain's CDR3 is CASSFLTGAASYEQYF. In DNA form, the CDR3 reads TGTGCCAGCAGTTTCCTAACAGGGGCGGCTTCCTACGAGCAGTACTTC.

V usage is TRBV27 and J usage is TRBJ2-7; D remains unclear. Trimming shortened V by 6 bases and J by 3 bases, and 12 bases separated the two germline ends. Germline assignment: CDR1 MNHEY and CDR2 SMNVEV (reference sequence). The CDR3 is 13 amino acids. The CDR3 nucleotides are TGTGCCAGCAGCCTCGACCCATTCTACGAGCAGTACTTC. Translated: CASSLDPFYEQYF.

J is TRBJ2-7 and V is TRBV6-1, with 9 bases aligning to TRBD2. This CDR3 has 15 amino acids. Germline V lookup: CDR1 MNHNS, CDR2 SASEGT. Trimming at V came to 0 bases and at J to 7 bases, leaving 7 bases not matched to a gene. This CDR3 is CASSEALAGHREQYF. DNA of the CDR3: TGTGCCAGCAGTGAAGCGCTAGCGGGACACCGGGAGCAGTACTTC.

The chain is built from TRBV27 and TRBJ2-3; D unresolved. The germline V gene encodes CDR1 MNHEY and CDR2 SMNVEV (reference sequence). This CDR3 is built from 14 residues. V dropped 7 bases and J dropped 2 bases, with 13 bases sitting between them. DNA of the CDR3: TGTGCCAGCACTTCTGGGCAGGACACAGATACGCAGTATTTT. It is translated as CASTSGQDTDTQYF.

This clone was detected a few times. The sample holds other DNA sequences that translate to the same CDR3. The chain is built from TRBV29-1 and TRBJ1-1; D is unclear. V was clipped by 3 bases and J by 0 bases, with 2 bases between them. The CDR3 sequence is 11 residues long. Germline V gene data show CDR1 as SQVTM and CDR2 as ANQGSEA. The CDR3 loop reads CSVEMNTEAFF. CDR3 sequence (DNA): TGCAGCGTTGAGATGAACACTGAAGCTTTCTTT.

The chain joins TRBV29-1 to TRBJ2-1, with 7 bases lining up with TRBD2. V lost 3 bases and J lost 2; bases outside the gene matches: 4. Germline CDR1 reads SQVTM; CDR2 reads ANQGSEA. The CDR3 is made up of 14 amino acids. The CDR3 protein is CSVDRAGAYNEQFF. The CDR3 DNA follows: TGCAGCGTTGATCGTGCGGGGGCCTACAATGAGCAGTTCTTC.

This chain links TRBV15 with TRBJ1-3; D unresolved. The V end was cut by 0 bases, the J end by 0 bases, with 6 bases between. Germline V gives CDR1 LNHNV, CDR2 YYDKDF (reference sequence). This CDR3 contains 15 residues. The DNA for the CDR3 is TGTGCCACCAGCAGAGAGGAGGGCTCTGGAAACACCATATATTTT. Its protein product is CATSREEGSGNTIYF.

The chain is built from TRBV28 and TRBJ2-5; TRBD2 might be the D (7 bases). The CDR3 extends over 15 amino acids. The germline V and J ends were trimmed by 7 bases and 5 bases, with 20 bases remaining between them. Germline loops: CDR1 MDHEN, CDR2 SYDVKM. For the CDR3, the DNA is TGTGCCAGCAATCGGGGGGCGGGAGTTTGGGAGACCCAGTACTTC. Its translation: CASNRGAGVWETQYF.

This chain's CDR3 is CASSFSGQGWEQYF. The DNA of the CDR3 is TGTGCCAGTAGCTTCTCGGGACAGGGCTGGGAGCAGTACTTC. The chain uses TRBV19 and TRBJ2-7; 9 nucleotides match TRBD1. V shed 6 bases and J 7 bases; nucleotides not matched to a gene: 10. Germline V gene lookup returns CDR1 LNHDA and CDR2 SQIVND (reference sequence). This CDR3 is 14 amino acids long. Together with reference TRBV19 and TRBJ2-7, the CDR3 gives the full variable domain: DGGITQSPKYLFRKEGQNVTLSCEQNLNHDAMYWYRQDPGQGLRLIYYSQIVNDFQKGDIAEGYSVSREKKESFPLTVTSAQKNPTAFYLCASSFSGQGWEQYFGPGTRLTVT.

This chain joins TRBV29-1 and TRBJ2-1; 7 bases are shared with TRBD1. After removal of 6 bases from V and 0 bases from J, the junction contained 5 bases not matched to a gene. This CDR3 contains 14 residues. CDR1 is SQVTM, CDR2 ANQGSEA, per germline. CDR3 amino acids: CSVQGVGSYNEQFF. CDR3 DNA sequence: TGCAGCGTCCAGGGGGTGGGCTCCTACAATGAGCAGTTCTTC.

The J gene is TRBJ2-5, the V gene TRBV6-1; D might be TRBD1 (6 bases). The CDR3 totals 15 residues. The V end was cut by 4 bases, the J end by 5 bases, with 17 bases between. Per the germline V gene, CDR1 is MNHNS and CDR2 is SASEGT. The CDR3 DNA reads as TGTGCCAGCAGTGCGGACAGATTCATTCTGGAGACCCAGTACTTC. Translating it yields CASSADRFILETQYF.

J is TRBJ1-2 and V is TRBV7-2, with D tentatively TRBD1 (6 bases). V was shortened by 5 bases and J by 7 bases, with 20 bases between the two germline ends. This CDR3 comprises 15 residues. CDR1 and CDR2 from the germline V gene are SGHTA and FQGNSA. The DNA of the CDR3 is TGTGCCAGCAGCCCCTCGCAGGGGCCCCAGGGTGGCTACACCTTC. It codes for CASSPSQGPQGGYTF.

The chain combines TRBV29-1 with TRBJ2-7; possibly TRBD1 for D (5 bases). The CDR3 extends over 13 amino acids. Germline V gene data show CDR1 as SQVTM and CDR2 as ANQGSEA. The V end was cut by 4 bases, the J end by 6 bases, with 16 bases between. The CDR3 spells CSVADRSTGEQYF. The DNA for the CDR3 is TGCAGCGTTGCCGACAGATCGACTGGCGAGCAGTACTTC.

This clone has a single count. The chain has TRBV2 and TRBJ2-6; 12 nucleotides line up with TRBD1. J lost 2 bases, V lost 6 bases, and 2 bases had no gene match. CDR1 is SNHLY, CDR2 FYNNEI, per germline. The CDR3 is 16 amino acids. CDR3 in DNA: TGTGCCAGCAGGGGACAGGGGGCAGCTGGGGCCAACGTCCTGACTTTC. It yields the protein CASRGQGAAGANVLTF.

This chain uses TRBV5-1 with TRBJ2-2; no reliable D call. The CDR3 length is 16 residues. The V end lost 0 bases, the J end lost 8 bases, and 17 bases lay between the germline ends. CDR1 is SGHRS, CDR2 YFSETQ, per germline. The DNA for the CDR3 is TGCGCCAGCAGCTTGGTGTTTCCAGTAGCTAAGGGGGAGCTGTTTTTT. This codes for CASSLVFPVAKGELFF. The complete variable domain, with remaining parts taken from reference TRBV5-1 and TRBJ2-2, reads KAGVTQTPRYLIKTRGQQVTLSCSPISGHRSVSWYQQTPGQGLQFLFEYFSETQRNKGNFPGRFSGRQFSNSRSEMNVSTLELGDSALYLCASSLVFPVAKGELFFGEGSRLTVL.

The rearrangement uses TRBV23-1 and TRBJ1-4; no definite D call. TRBV23-1 is labeled an ORF, and its function is uncertain. This CDR3 is built from 18 residues. V was trimmed by 4 bases and J by 6 bases, leaving 24 bases between them. The chain's CDR3 is CASSLLLTGASADEKLFF. DNA for the CDR3: TGCGCCAGCAGTCTCCTATTAACCGGTGCATCCGCCGATGAAAAACTGTTTTTT.

V usage is TRBV11-3 and J usage is TRBJ2-1; D call uncertain. Germline V gives CDR1 SGHNT, CDR2 YENEEA. The CDR3 runs 15 residues. V lost 0 bases to trimming and J lost 4 bases, with 10 bases between them. The chain's CDR3 is CASSLDPTDYNEQFF. CDR3 bases: TGTGCCAGCAGCTTAGACCCGACGGATTACAATGAGCAGTTCTTC.